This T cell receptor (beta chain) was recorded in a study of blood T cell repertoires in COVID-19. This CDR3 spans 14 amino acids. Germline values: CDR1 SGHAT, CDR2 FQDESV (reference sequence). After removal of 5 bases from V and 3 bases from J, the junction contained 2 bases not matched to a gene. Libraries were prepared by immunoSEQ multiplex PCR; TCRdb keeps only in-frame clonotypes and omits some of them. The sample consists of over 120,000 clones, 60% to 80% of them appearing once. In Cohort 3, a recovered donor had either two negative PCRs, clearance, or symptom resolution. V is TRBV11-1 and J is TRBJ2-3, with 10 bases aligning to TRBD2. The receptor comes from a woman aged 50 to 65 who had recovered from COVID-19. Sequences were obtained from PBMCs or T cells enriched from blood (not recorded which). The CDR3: CASSLLAGTDTQYF. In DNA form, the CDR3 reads TGTGCCAGCAGCCTACTAGCGGGGACAGATACGCAGTATTTT.